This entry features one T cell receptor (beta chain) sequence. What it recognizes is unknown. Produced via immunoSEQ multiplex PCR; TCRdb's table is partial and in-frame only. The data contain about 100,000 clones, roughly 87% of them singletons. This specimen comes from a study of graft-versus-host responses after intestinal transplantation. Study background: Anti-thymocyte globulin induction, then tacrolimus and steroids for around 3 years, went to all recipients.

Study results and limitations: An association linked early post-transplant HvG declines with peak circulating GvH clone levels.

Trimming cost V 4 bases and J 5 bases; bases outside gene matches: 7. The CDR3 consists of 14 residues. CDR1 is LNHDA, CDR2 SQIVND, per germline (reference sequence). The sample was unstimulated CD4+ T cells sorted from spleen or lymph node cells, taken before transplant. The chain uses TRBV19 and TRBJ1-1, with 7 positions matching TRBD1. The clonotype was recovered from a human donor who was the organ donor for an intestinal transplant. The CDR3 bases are TGTGCCAGTAGTACCCTACAGGGGCGAACTGAAGCTTTCTTT. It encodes CASSTLQGRTEAFF.